The clone carrying this T cell receptor (beta chain) was counted a few times. The data are from a study of blood T cell repertoires in COVID-19. Germline V gene data show CDR1 as MDHEN and CDR2 as SYDVKM. J was trimmed by 6 bases and V by 5 bases; bases with no gene match: 9. This CDR3 has 16 residues. Data came from immunoSEQ multiplex PCR; TCRdb stores just in-frame clones and leaves some out. This repertoire shows about 190,000 clones, more than 85% found once; its top ten account for 2.1%. The source of this sequence is a man aged 70-80 years with active or convalescent COVID-19. The chain couples TRBV28 to TRBJ2-2; 10 bases are shared with TRBD2. The sequencing input was peripheral blood. The DNA for the CDR3 is TGTGCCAGCAGTACCCCCTTCGGGACTAGCGCCGGGGAGCTGTTTTTT. Translating gives CASSTPFGTSAGELFF.